In this sample, the clone carrying this T cell receptor beta chain turned up a few times. This CDR3 has 14 residues. The V gene lost 6 bases and the J gene lost 2 bases, with 14 bases spanning the gap. In germline, CDR1 is SGHDN, CDR2 FVKESK. The sample comes from a study of T-cell reconstitution after alpha-beta-depleted transplantation in children. The library targeted TCRbeta and was prepared with unique molecular identifiers. Each CDR3 protein gets one entry after TCRdb re-called the PCR reads with MiXCR. The table has hundreds of thousands of distinct CDR3 sequences, 17% seen once. The source material was PBMCs, mostly from graft donor cells, sampled 360 days after TCRalphabeta/CD19-depleted stem cell transplant. The rearrangement uses TRBV14 and TRBJ2-7, with D possibly TRBD1 on 6 matching bases. The sequence was obtained from a male patient between 2 and 9 years old who had a stem cell transplant for acute lymphoblastic leukemia, so the T cells may come from the graft donor. DNA of the CDR3: TGTGCCAGCAGGCAAACCGGGACACCCTACGAGCAGTACTTC. It translates to CASRQTGTPYEQYF.